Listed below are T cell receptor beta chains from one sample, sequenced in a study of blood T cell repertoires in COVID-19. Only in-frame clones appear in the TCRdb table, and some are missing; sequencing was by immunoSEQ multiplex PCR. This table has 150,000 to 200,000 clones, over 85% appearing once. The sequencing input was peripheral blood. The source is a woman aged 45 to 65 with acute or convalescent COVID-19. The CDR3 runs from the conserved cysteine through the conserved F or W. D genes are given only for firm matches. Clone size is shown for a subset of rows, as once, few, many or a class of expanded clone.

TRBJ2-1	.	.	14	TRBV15	CATSRVTGPNEQFF	TGTGCCACCAGCAGAGTAACAGGACCCAATGAGCAGTTCTTC
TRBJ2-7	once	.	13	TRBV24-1	CATSDFSGFEQYF	TGTGCCACCAGTGATTTTTCCGGGTTCGAGCAGTACTTC
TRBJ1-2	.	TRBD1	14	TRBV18	CASSPGQGIGGYTF	TGTGCCAGCTCACCTGGACAGGGAATAGGTGGCTACACCTTC
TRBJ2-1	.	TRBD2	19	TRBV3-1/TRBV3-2	CASSQLSSSGGAMVFEQFF	TGTGCCAGCAGCCAATTATCGTCTAGCGGGGGGGCCATGGTGTTCGAGCAGTTCTTC
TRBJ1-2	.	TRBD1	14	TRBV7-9	CASSSPGQIYGYTF	TGTGCCAGCAGCTCCCCGGGACAGATCTATGGCTACACCTTC
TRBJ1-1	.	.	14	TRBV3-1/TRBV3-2	CASSQVGGLTEAFF	TGTGCCAGCAGCCAAGTGGGGGGTCTCACTGAAGCTTTCTTT
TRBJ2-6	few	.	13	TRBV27	CASSFAGANVLTF	TGTGCCAGCAGTTTCGCTGGCGCCAACGTCCTGACTTTC
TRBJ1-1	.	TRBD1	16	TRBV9	CASSDDRVGSNTEAFF	TGTGCCAGCAGCGACGACAGGGTGGGATCAAACACTGAAGCTTTCTTT
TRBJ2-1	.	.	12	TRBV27	CASSPLGIEQFF	TGTGCCAGCAGTCCCCTCGGGATTGAGCAGTTCTTC
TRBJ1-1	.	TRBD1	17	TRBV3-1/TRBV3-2	CASSPFEGQGARTEAFF	TGTGCCAGCAGCCCATTCGAAGGACAGGGGGCGAGGACTGAAGCTTTCTTT
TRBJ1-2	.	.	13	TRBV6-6	CATTGTTIYGYTF	TGTGCCACCACCGGGACAACCATCTATGGCTACACCTTC
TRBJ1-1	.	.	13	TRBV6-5	CASSLSLGPEAFF	TGTGCCAGCAGTCTCTCGCTAGGCCCTGAAGCTTTCTTT
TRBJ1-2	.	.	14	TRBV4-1	CASSQGQGSYGYTF	TGCGCCAGCAGCCAAGGTCAGGGTAGCTATGGCTACACCTTC
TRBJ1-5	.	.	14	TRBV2	CASSIGQSNQPQHF	TGTGCCAGCAGTATCGGACAGAGCAATCAGCCCCAGCATTTT
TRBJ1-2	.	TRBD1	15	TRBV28	CASRSTGTAGYGYTF	TGTGCCAGCCGAAGTACCGGGACAGCGGGCTATGGCTACACCTTC
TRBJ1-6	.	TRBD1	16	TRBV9	CASSPWTGLDNSPLHF	TGTGCCAGCAGCCCGTGGACAGGGTTGGATAATTCACCCCTCCACTTT
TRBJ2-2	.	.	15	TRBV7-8	CASSPRTANTGELFF	TGTGCCAGCAGCCCGCGGACTGCGAACACCGGGGAGCTGTTTTTT
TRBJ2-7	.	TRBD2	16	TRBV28	CASSPPGLAGASEQYF	TGTGCCAGCAGTCCCCCAGGACTAGCGGGAGCCTCCGAGCAGTACTTC
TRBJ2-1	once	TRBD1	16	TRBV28	CASSPYRGSSYNEQFF	TGTGCCAGCAGCCCTTACAGGGGGAGCTCCTACAATGAGCAGTTCTTC
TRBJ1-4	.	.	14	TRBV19	CASSIADTNEKLFF	TGTGCCAGTAGTATTGCAGATACTAATGAAAAACTGTTTTTT
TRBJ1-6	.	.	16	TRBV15	CATSRDQAGLKQPLHF	TGTGCCACCAGCAGAGACCAGGCGGGGTTAAAACAACCCCTCCACTTT
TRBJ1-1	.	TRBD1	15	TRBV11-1	CASSLAGQGNTEAFF	TGTGCCAGCAGCTTAGCCGGACAGGGGAACACTGAAGCTTTCTTT
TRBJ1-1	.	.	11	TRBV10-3	CAIGVGAEAFF	TGTGCCATCGGAGTTGGAGCTGAAGCTTTCTTT
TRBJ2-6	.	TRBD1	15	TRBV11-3	CASSSTGSGANVLTF	TGTGCCAGCAGCTCGACAGGGTCTGGGGCCAACGTCCTGACTTTC
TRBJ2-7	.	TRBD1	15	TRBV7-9	CASSPRDRPFHEQYF	TGTGCCAGCAGCCCGCGGGACAGGCCCTTCCACGAGCAGTACTTC
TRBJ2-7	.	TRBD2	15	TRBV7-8	CASSLGASGGYEQYF	TGTGCCAGCAGCTTAGGGGCTAGCGGGGGCTACGAGCAGTACTTC
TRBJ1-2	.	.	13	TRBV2	CASSEAGQLSPYF	TGTGCCAGCAGTGAAGCCGGACAGCTCAGCCCTTACTTC
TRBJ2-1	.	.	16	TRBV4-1	CASSQGAGSSRNEQFF	TGCGCCAGCAGCCAAGGGGCAGGTTCATCACGTAATGAGCAGTTCTTC
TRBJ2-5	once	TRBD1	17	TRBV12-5	CASVAAGTGTFKETQYF	TGTGCTAGTGTTGCAGCCGGGACAGGGACTTTCAAAGAGACCCAGTACTTC
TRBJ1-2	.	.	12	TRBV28	CAIQGTSYGYTF	TGTGCCATCCAGGGGACGTCCTATGGCTACACCTTC
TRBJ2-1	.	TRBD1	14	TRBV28	CASSMTGGGDEQFF	TGTGCCAGCAGTATGACAGGGGGCGGCGATGAGCAGTTCTTC
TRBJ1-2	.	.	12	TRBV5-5	CASSLADYGYTF	TGTGCCAGCAGCTTGGCCGACTATGGCTACACCTTC
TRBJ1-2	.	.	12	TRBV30	CAWRSRGYGYTF	TGTGCCTGGAGGAGCAGGGGTTATGGCTACACCTTC
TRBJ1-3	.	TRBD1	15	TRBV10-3	CAIRRQGITGNTIYF	TGTGCCATCAGGAGACAGGGGATTACAGGAAACACCATATATTTT
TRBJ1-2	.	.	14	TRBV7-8	CASSHRVSNYGYTF	TGTGCCAGCAGCCACCGGGTCTCTAACTATGGCTACACCTTC
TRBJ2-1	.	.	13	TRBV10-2	CASSSGFFNEQFF	TGCGCCAGCAGTTCGGGATTTTTTAATGAGCAGTTCTTC
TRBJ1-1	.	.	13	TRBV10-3	CAITGDMNTEAFF	TGTGCCATCACCGGGGATATGAACACTGAAGCTTTCTTT
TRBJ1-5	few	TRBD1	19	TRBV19	CASSISGRGRVVSNQPQHF	TGTGCCAGTAGTATATCGGGCAGGGGGCGTGTGGTCAGCAATCAGCCCCAGCATTTT
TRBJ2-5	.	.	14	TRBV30	CAWSVGGGWETQYF	TGTGCCTGGAGTGTGGGCGGGGGCTGGGAGACCCAGTACTTC
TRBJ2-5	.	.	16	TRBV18	CASSPPRSTFQETQYF	TGTGCCAGCTCACCACCGAGGTCTACCTTTCAAGAGACCCAGTACTTC
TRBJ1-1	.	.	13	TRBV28	CASRSGGASEAFF	TGTGCCAGCAGATCGGGGGGCGCGAGCGAAGCTTTCTTT
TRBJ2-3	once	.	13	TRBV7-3	CASSPGFSDTQYF	TGTGCCAGCAGCCCAGGGTTTTCAGATACGCAGTATTTT
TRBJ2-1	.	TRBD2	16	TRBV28	CASSSAAGGSYNEQFF	TGTGCCAGCAGTTCGGCAGCGGGGGGGTCCTACAATGAGCAGTTCTTC
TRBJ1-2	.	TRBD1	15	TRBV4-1	CASSQLRTGREGYTF	TGCGCCAGCAGCCAACTTAGGACAGGGAGAGAAGGCTACACCTTC
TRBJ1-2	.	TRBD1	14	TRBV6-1	CASSEGRGGNGYTF	TGTGCCAGCAGTGAAGGAAGAGGGGGCAATGGCTACACCTTC
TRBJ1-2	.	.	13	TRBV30	CAWSVGTPYGYTF	TGTGCCTGGAGTGTAGGGACACCGTATGGCTACACCTTC
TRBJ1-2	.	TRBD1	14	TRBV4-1	CASSRPGTGYGYTF	TGCGCCAGCAGCCGCCCCGGGACAGGGTATGGCTACACCTTC
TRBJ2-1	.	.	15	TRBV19	CASRSISGFGNEQFF	TGTGCCAGTAGGTCTATCTCGGGGTTCGGGAATGAGCAGTTCTTC
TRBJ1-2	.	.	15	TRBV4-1	CASSQDVASDYGYTF	TGCGCCAGCAGTCAAGATGTAGCCAGTGACTATGGCTACACCTTC
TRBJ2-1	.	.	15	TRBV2	CASRGRAGPIYEQFF	TGTGCCAGCAGGGGTCGGGCGGGTCCGATATATGAGCAGTTCTTC
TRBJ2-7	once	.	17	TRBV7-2	CASSLIKLGGQSYEQYF	TGTGCCAGCAGCTTAATAAAGTTAGGCGGACAGTCCTACGAGCAGTACTTC